A selection of T cell receptor beta chains follows, all from one sample in a study of T cells in Graves' hyperthyroidism and ophthalmopathy. TCRdb reanalysed the multiplex PCR reads using MiXCR and keeps one entry per CDR3 protein. In the table there are around 380,000 distinct CDR3 sequences, less than 15% of which are singletons. The sample was blood. The receptor source for this set is a man aged 25 to 40 with Graves' hyperthyroidism that later progressed to Graves' ophthalmopathy. The CDR3 runs from the conserved cysteine through the conserved F or W. D genes are given only for firm matches. Clone size is stated in some rows and not others, as once, few, many or a class when expanded.

J,V,size,D,DNA,CDR3
TRBJ1-2,TRBV20-1,few,.,TGCAGTGCTTCTTCATCCGGGACTAGGAGCGGCTACACCTTC,CSASSSGTRSGYTF
TRBJ1-4,TRBV27,.,.,TGTGCCAGCAGTTTATCGTATCAGACAGCTAATGAAAAACTGTTTTTT,CASSLSYQTANEKLFF
TRBJ2-2,TRBV5-1,few,TRBD1,TGCGCCAGCAGCCAACGACAGGGGAGGAACACCGGGGAGCTGTTTTTT,CASSQRQGRNTGELFF
TRBJ2-2,TRBV11-3,.,.,TGTGCCAGCAGCTTTGGACGGGCGAACACCGGGGAGCTGTTTTTT,CASSFGRANTGELFF
TRBJ1-1,TRBV30,many,.,TGTGCCTGGACGCCAGCCCGGGCGGCTTTCTTT,CAWTPARAAFF
TRBJ1-5,TRBV20-1,.,.,TGCAGTGCTAGGTCTGGGGGATATAGCAATCAGCCCCAGCATTTT,CSARSGGYSNQPQHF
TRBJ1-1,TRBV12-5,many,.,TGTGCTAGTGCAGCTGGGGCCCCCGAGAACACTGAAGCTTTCTTT,CASAAGAPENTEAFF
TRBJ1-5,TRBV29-1,many,.,TGCAGCGTTGAAGATCTCGGGCAGCCCCAGCATTTT,CSVEDLGQPQHF
TRBJ1-4,TRBV15,many,.,TGTGCCACCAGCAGAGATCGGTCCCAGCAAAAACTGTTTTTT,CATSRDRSQQKLFF
TRBJ1-3,TRBV6-1,many,.,TGTGCCAGCACTCGAATAGAGACTAGTCCTGGAAACACCATATATTTT,CASTRIETSPGNTIYF
TRBJ1-3,TRBV7-9,few,.,TGTGCCAGCAGCCTACGGGGCGACACCATATATTTT,CASSLRGDTIYF
TRBJ1-1,TRBV6-2/TRBV6-3,many,.,TGTGCCAGCAGTGACCTAGGGGACGTCCACACTGAAGCTTTCTTT,CASSDLGDVHTEAFF
TRBJ2-7,TRBV11-3,many,.,TGTGCCAGCAGCTTCGCCCACGAGCAGTACTTC,CASSFAHEQYF